The 23 T cell receptor beta chains presented below share a single source sample, sequenced in a study of T cells in tuberculosis. Clones were sequenced by immunoSEQ multiplex PCR, and TCRdb holds only the in-frame ones, with some missing. The table lists tens of thousands of clones, around 82% of them singletons. Sample time point: new active TB diagnosis, blood taken before or within 7 days of starting treatment. The source was PBMCs, collected at tuberculosis diagnosis. The source of these receptors is an adult with tuberculosis.

V and J are TRBV7-3 and TRBJ1-2; D is possibly TRBD1 (5 bases). V dropped 5 bases and J dropped 2 bases, with 9 bases sitting between them. Germline CDR1 reads SGHTA; CDR2 reads FQGTGA. CDR3 size: 13 residues. The CDR3 DNA is TGTGCCAGCAGCATACAGGCGAACTATGGCTACACCTTC. Its protein product is CASSIQANYGYTF.

This chain links TRBV7-2 with TRBJ1-5, with a weak D call TRBD1 (5 bases). CDR1 SGHTA and CDR2 FQGNSA come from the germline V gene. The CDR3 is made up of 13 amino acids. V lost 5 bases and J lost 4, with 9 bases in between. The CDR3 sequence is CASSPRGNQPQHF. The CDR3 DNA reads TGTGCCAGCAGCCCTAGGGGAAATCAGCCCCAGCATTTT.

This chain connects TRBV27 to TRBJ2-5; 7 bases are a match to TRBD1. With 5 bases clipped from V and 2 bases from J, the junction kept 8 bases outside the gene matches. Germline V lookup: CDR1 MNHEY, CDR2 SMNVEV (reference sequence). This CDR3 is built from 15 residues. This CDR3 reads CASSTSLTGQETQYF. In DNA form, the CDR3 reads TGTGCCAGCAGTACCTCGCTGACAGGGCAAGAGACCCAGTACTTC.

This chain joins TRBV12-5 and TRBJ2-5, with D possibly matching TRBD1 (5 bases). Germline V gene lookup returns CDR1 LGHNT and CDR2 FRNRAP. Trimming removed 1 base at V and 5 bases at J, with 8 bases between. This CDR3 is 13 amino acids long. As DNA, the CDR3 is TGTGCTAGTGGTTTGGCACAGGCGGAGACCCAGTACTTC. Encoded protein: CASGLAQAETQYF.

The rearrangement links TRBV19 to TRBJ1-5, with 8 bases lining up with TRBD1. The CDR3 loop spans 13 amino acids. V dropped 6 bases and J dropped 7; count of bases not matched to a gene: 5. Germline V lookup: CDR1 LNHDA, CDR2 SQIVND (reference sequence). CDR3 sequence (DNA): TGTGCCAGTAGGACACAGGGGGAGCAGCCCCAGCATTTT. Amino acid sequence: CASRTQGEQPQHF. Filled out from reference TRBV19 and TRBJ1-5, the complete variable domain reads DGGITQSPKYLFRKEGQNVTLSCEQNLNHDAMYWYRQDPGQGLRLIYYSQIVNDFQKGDIAEGYSVSREKKESFPLTVTSAQKNPTAFYLCASRTQGEQPQHFGDGTRLSIL.

This clone was seen more than once but under ten times. This chain links TRBV4-1 with TRBJ2-7; TRBD1 matches at 8 bases. Germline CDR1 reads MGHRA; CDR2 reads YSYEKL. V lost 2 bases, J lost 12 bases, and 6 bases stayed unmatched. This CDR3 has 12 residues. The CDR3 loop reads CASSQPRGQRYF. The CDR3 DNA reads as TGCGCCAGCAGCCAACCCAGGGGGCAGAGGTACTTC.

The CDR3 DNA sequence: TGTGCCAGCAGCCCACGGACAGGGTACTCCTACGAGCAGTACTTC. Protein product: CASSPRTGYSYEQYF. The chain links TRBV11-2 to TRBJ2-7, with 8 bases that match TRBD1. After removal of 5 bases from V and 0 bases from J, the junction contained 6 bases not matched to a gene. Germline V CDR1 and CDR2: SGHAT, FQNNGV. The CDR3 length is 15 residues.

The chain combines TRBV5-1 with TRBJ2-3, with TRBD2 matching 10 bases. Unmatched junction bases numbered 11, after V lost 4 bases and J lost 0 bases. Germline V gene data show CDR1 as SGHRS and CDR2 as YFSETQ. The CDR3 length is 18 residues. CDR3 DNA: TGCGCCAGCAGCGATCCTAGCGGGAGAATAACTAGCACAGATACGCAGTATTTT. Encoded protein: CASSDPSGRITSTDTQYF.

The V call is TRBV7-9, the J call TRBJ1-4; no clear D gene. Germline V gene data show CDR1 as SEHNR and CDR2 as FQNEAQ (reference sequence). V was cut by 2 bases and J by 6 bases, with 10 bases left in between. The CDR3 runs to 14 residues. CDR3 region: CASSLQTADEKLFF. In nucleotides, the CDR3 is TGTGCCAGCAGCTTACAAACCGCGGATGAAAAACTGTTTTTT.

The CDR3 reads CASSVSLGQVGTDTQYF. CDR3 nucleotides: TGTGCCAGCAGCGTTTCCCTTGGACAGGTAGGCACAGATACGCAGTATTTT. The V gene is TRBV9, the J gene TRBJ2-3, with 7 bases lining up with TRBD1. This CDR3 has 17 amino acids. The junction had 10 bases not matched to a gene; V was cut back by 2 bases and J by 1 base. CDR1 SGDLS and CDR2 YYNGEE come from the germline V gene.

The chain couples TRBV5-4 to TRBJ2-5, with 8 bases matching TRBD2. CDR3 length equals 17 residues. The V gene's germline CDR1 is SGHNT and CDR2 YYREEE (reference sequence). With V trimmed by 5 bases and J by 1 base, 13 bases remained unmatched. The CDR3 loop is CASSPPGGLETQETQYF. The CDR3 DNA follows: TGTGCCAGCAGTCCCCCGGGGGGGCTAGAAACCCAAGAGACCCAGTACTTC.

This sequence joins TRBV5-4 and TRBJ2-7; TRBD2 might be the D (6 bases). V was trimmed by 4 bases and J by 0 bases, leaving 11 bases between them. The CDR3 is 14 residues long. Germline V gene lookup returns CDR1 SGHNT and CDR2 YYREEE (reference sequence). CDR3 loop: CASSHSGVSYEQYF. In DNA, the CDR3 is TGTGCCAGCAGCCATTCGGGGGTCTCCTACGAGCAGTACTTC.

The gene calls are TRBV19 and TRBJ1-2; TRBD1 matches at 8 bases. The germline CDR1 and CDR2 sequences are LNHDA and SQIVND (reference sequence). The CDR3 loop spans 15 amino acids. V shed 5 bases and J 3 bases; nucleotides not matched to a gene: 8. This CDR3 reads CASSDQGAGDYGYTF. The CDR3 region has the DNA TGTGCCAGTAGTGATCAGGGGGCTGGGGACTATGGCTACACCTTC.

The chain combines TRBV5-4 with TRBJ2-3; maybe TRBD2 (7 bases). Germline CDR1 reads SGHNT; CDR2 reads YYREEE (reference sequence). The V end lost 0 bases, the J end lost 0 bases, and 11 bases lay between the germline ends. The CDR3 covers 16 residues. The CDR3 DNA is TGTGCCAGCAGCTTGGAGGGGGGGGGTAGCACAGATACGCAGTATTTT. It codes for CASSLEGGGSTDTQYF.

The V gene is TRBV21-1, the J gene TRBJ1-2; the table's D call, TRBD1, has no DNA check behind it. TRBV21-1 is a pseudogene. The length of the CDR3 is 16 residues. CDR3 nucleotides: TGTGCCAGCAGAATTAATGGGGGGACAGGGGGCTATGGCTACACCTTC. Protein product: CASRINGGTGGYGYTF.

The chain links TRBV28 to TRBJ2-3; 11 nucleotides agree with TRBD2. CDR3 length: 16 residues. Unmatched junction bases numbered 7, after V lost 5 bases and J lost 3 bases. CDR1 is MDHEN and CDR2 is SYDVKM in the germline V gene. The CDR3 loop is CASSPRLAGPTDTQYF. The CDR3 bases are TGTGCCAGCAGTCCAAGACTAGCGGGACCTACAGATACGCAGTATTTT.

The rearrangement uses TRBV7-9 and TRBJ1-1; D call uncertain. Germline V lookup: CDR1 SEHNR, CDR2 FQNEAQ (reference sequence). The V gene lost 6 bases and the J gene lost 6 bases, with 17 bases spanning the gap. The length of the CDR3 is 14 residues. CDR3 bases: TGTGCCAGCAGGTCGGGTCGAAACCCCGCTGAAGCTTTCTTT. Amino acids: CASRSGRNPAEAFF.

This clone was recorded once. V usage is TRBV9 and J usage is TRBJ2-1; TRBD2 matches at 15 bases. The germline V gene has CDR1 SGDLS and CDR2 YYNGEE. The trim removed 4 bases at V and 8 bases at J, leaving 7 bases unmatched. The CDR3 totals 16 residues. As DNA, the CDR3 is TGTGCCAGCAGCCCCCGGACTAGCGGGGGGGCCGATGAGCAGTTCTTC. As protein: CASSPRTSGGADEQFF.

The chain has TRBV28 and TRBJ1-2; TRBD1 agrees at 9 bases. Germline V gene lookup returns CDR1 MDHEN and CDR2 SYDVKM. The length of the CDR3 is 13 residues. V was clipped by 4 bases and J by 6 bases; unmatched bases: 3. As DNA, the CDR3 is TGTGCCAGCAGTTCAGGGGACAGGGATGGCTACACCTTC. Translated, it gives CASSSGDRDGYTF.

The chain has TRBV7-7 and TRBJ2-1; 13 bases fit TRBD2. Germline CDR1 SSHAT, CDR2 FNYEAQ (reference sequence). The CDR3 contains 14 residues. J was trimmed by 8 bases and V by 5 bases; bases with no gene match: 3. CDR3 residues: CASSLGLAGDEQFF. The DNA for the CDR3 is TGTGCCAGCAGCCTCGGACTAGCGGGGGATGAGCAGTTCTTC.

This clone was seen more than once but under ten times. The rearrangement links TRBV29-1 to TRBJ2-7; perhaps TRBD1 as D (6 bases). In germline, CDR1 is SQVTM, CDR2 ANQGSEA. Trimming removed 6 bases from V and 1 base from J, with 13 bases in between. The CDR3 spans 13 residues. The CDR3 region is CSVKAQGSYEQYF. CDR3 DNA: TGCAGCGTCAAGGCACAGGGATCCTACGAGCAGTACTTC.

This chain uses TRBV7-9 with TRBJ2-7, with D perhaps matching TRBD2 (6 bases). V was shortened by 5 bases and J by 5 bases, with 13 bases between the two germline ends. The germline V gene has CDR1 SEHNR and CDR2 FQNEAQ (reference sequence). The CDR3 covers 13 residues. The CDR3 DNA reads as TGTGCCAGCAGCCTTGTGGAGGGCGACGAGCAGTACTTC. It is translated as CASSLVEGDEQYF. The full variable domain, rest sourced from reference TRBV7-9 and TRBJ2-7, is DTGVSQNPRHKITKRGQNVTFRCDPISEHNRLYWYRQTLGQGPEFLTYFQNEAQLEKSRLLSDRFSAERPKGSFSTLEIQRTEQGDSAMYLCASSLVEGDEQYFGPGTRLTVT.

V is TRBV5-6 and J is TRBJ1-4; 9 nucleotides agree with TRBD1. Per the germline V gene, CDR1 is SGHDT and CDR2 is YYEEEE. V trimming: 5 bases; J trimming: 6 bases; junction bases outside the gene matches: 8. The CDR3 has 15 residues. CDR3 in DNA: TGTGCCAGCAGTGGCTCGGGACAGGGATATGAAAAACTGTTTTTT. This codes for CASSGSGQGYEKLFF. The variable domain in full, completed from reference TRBV5-6 and TRBJ1-4, reads DAGVTQSPTHLIKTRGQQVTLRCSPKSGHDTVSWYQQALGQGPQFIFQYYEEEERQRGNFPDRFSGHQFPNYSSELNVNALLLGDSALYLCASSGSGQGYEKLFFGSGTQLSVL.